A single sample is the source of the 13 T cell receptor beta chains below, sequenced in a study of cytomegalovirus exposure and HLA in healthy donors. Amplification used 60 Vbeta primers and 13 Jbeta primers. Repertoires were generated with immunoSEQ multiplex PCR, while TCRdb's copy carries only in-frame clones and drops some. The sample lists 130,000 or so clones, roughly 73% seen once, with 3.3% in the top ten. The sample comprised PBMCs. These receptors came from a man aged 35 to 55 in good health and CMV-seronegative.

The chain has TRBV5-1 and TRBJ2-3; 10 positions agree with TRBD1. The CDR3 runs to 18 residues. Germline assignment: CDR1 SGHRS and CDR2 YFSETQ. The trim removed 1 base at V and 5 bases at J, leaving 13 bases unmatched. CDR3 in DNA: TGCGCCAGCAGCTTGTGGGGACAGGGGACCGCCGCCGGAGATACGCAGTATTTT. The encoded protein is CASSLWGQGTAAGDTQYF.

The genes are TRBV6-1 and TRBJ1-2; D is undetermined. The V gene's germline CDR1 is MNHNS and CDR2 SASEGT. The V end lost 6 bases, the J end lost 8 bases, and 16 bases lay between the germline ends. The CDR3 consists of 13 residues. The CDR3 loop reads CASRNSAGGGYTF. Written as DNA, the CDR3 is TGTGCCAGCAGGAATTCGGCTGGCGGGGGCTACACCTTC.

The genes are TRBV7-8 and TRBJ2-1; 9 bases match TRBD2. Germline CDR1 is SGHVS and CDR2 is FQNEAQ. The trim removed 5 bases at V and 2 bases at J, leaving 7 bases unmatched. This CDR3 comprises 16 residues. Here the CDR3 reads CASSTQRGVAYNEQFF. The CDR3 nucleotides read TGTGCCAGCAGCACCCAGCGGGGGGTTGCCTACAATGAGCAGTTCTTC.

The rearrangement joins TRBV7-2 to TRBJ2-5; maybe TRBD1 (5 bases). The J call is doubtful: the DNA matches TRBJ2-7 better. CDR3 length equals 13 residues. Germline lookup yields CDR1 SGHTA and CDR2 FQGNSA. CDR3 DNA: TGTGCCAGCACCAGGACACCTACCTACGAGCAGTACTTC. The encoded protein is CASTRTPTYEQYF.

This clone has only one observation. The chain uses TRBV10-3 and TRBJ1-1; D gene unclear. Trimming removed 0 bases at V and 2 bases at J, with 13 bases between. The CDR3 runs 16 residues. Per the germline V gene, CDR1 is ENHRY and CDR2 is SYGVKD. CDR3 protein: CAISESTRGHNTEAFF. CDR3 DNA sequence: TGTGCCATCAGTGAGTCGACTCGAGGGCACAACACTGAAGCTTTCTTT.

This chain links TRBV2 with TRBJ1-5, with D tentatively TRBD1 (5 bases). Germline lookup yields CDR1 SNHLY and CDR2 FYNNEI. V shed 3 bases and J shed 7 bases, with 10 bases lying between them. The CDR3 has 13 amino acids. CDR3 coding DNA: TGTGCCAGCAGTGAGAGGGAGGGGCAGCCCCAGCATTTT. Amino acids: CASSEREGQPQHF.

V and J are TRBV27 and TRBJ2-3; 7 nucleotides agree with TRBD2. The CDR3 extends over 16 amino acids. Germline CDR1 and CDR2: MNHEY and SMNVEV (reference sequence). Germline trimming cut 7 bases from V and 0 bases from J; bases unmatched to any gene: 10. CDR3 residues: CASTRGRGTSTDTQYF. CDR3 coding DNA: TGTGCCAGCACCAGAGGGAGGGGCACTAGCACAGATACGCAGTATTTT.

The chain uses TRBV2 and TRBJ2-6; unclear D gene. This CDR3 spans 13 amino acids. Per the germline V gene, CDR1 is SNHLY and CDR2 is FYNNEI. The germline V and J ends were trimmed by 7 bases and 2 bases, with 6 bases remaining between them. Written as DNA, the CDR3 is TGTGCCAGCACCGTCCCTGGGGCCAACGTCCTGACTTTC. It translates to CASTVPGANVLTF.

The chain joins TRBV9 to TRBJ2-7; 7 bases align to TRBD2. There are 15 residues in the CDR3. Germline V gene sequence: CDR1 SGDLS, CDR2 YYNGEE. V lost 0 bases, J lost 2 bases, and 5 bases stayed unmatched. DNA of the CDR3: TGTGCCAGCAGCGTAGGGGGGACTAACCCCTACGAGCAGTACTTC. It is translated as CASSVGGTNPYEQYF. Based on the CDR3 plus reference TRBV9 and TRBJ2-7, the full variable domain is DSGVTQTPKHLITATGQRVTLRCSPRSGDLSVYWYQQSLDQGLQFLIQYYNGEERAKGNILERFSAQQFPDLHSELNLSSLELGDSALYFCASSVGGTNPYEQYFGPGTRLTVT.

The chain carries TRBV27 and TRBJ1-4; TRBD1 matches 7 bases. Germline V gene data show CDR1 as MNHEY and CDR2 as SMNVEV (reference sequence). Trimming cost V 2 bases and J 8 bases; bases outside gene matches: 11. This CDR3 is built from 16 residues. Here the CDR3 DNA reads TGTGCCAGCAGTTTACGACGTCAGGGGGGTGGGGAAAAACTGTTTTTT. It codes for CASSLRRQGGGEKLFF. The full variable domain, in which reference TRBV27 and TRBJ1-4 provide the parts outside the CDR3, is EAQVTQNPRYLITVTGKKLTVTCSQNMNHEYMSWYRQDPGLGLRQIYYSMNVEVTDKGDVPEGYKVSRKEKRNFPLILESPSPNQTSLYFCASSLRRQGGGEKLFFGSGTQLSVL.

The chain carries TRBV19 and TRBJ1-1; TRBD1 is a possible D gene (6 bases). Trimming left V 3 bases short and J 3 bases short, with 14 bases between. CDR1 is LNHDA, CDR2 SQIVND, per germline (reference sequence). The CDR3 runs to 15 residues. CDR3 loop: CASSIPPQGYTEAFF. Written as DNA, the CDR3 is TGTGCCAGTAGTATCCCGCCACAGGGTTACACTGAAGCTTTCTTT.

This clone was counted a few times. The chain carries TRBV7-2 and TRBJ2-4; 15 nucleotides align to TRBD2. V dropped 2 bases and J dropped 2; count of bases not matched to a gene: 7. Per germline, CDR1 SGHTA and CDR2 FQGNSA. This CDR3 comprises 19 residues. Here the CDR3 reads CASSLLSGLAGGPKNIQYF. CDR3 coding DNA: TGTGCCAGCAGCTTACTTTCCGGACTAGCGGGGGGGCCCAAAAACATTCAGTACTTC.

This sequence joins TRBV7-2 and TRBJ2-5, with a possible D match to TRBD1 (8 bases). The CDR3 length is 13 residues. Trimming took 8 bases from V and 7 from J, leaving 17 bases between them. Germline V lookup: CDR1 SGHTA, CDR2 FQGNSA. For the CDR3, the DNA is TGTGCCAGCGGACTGGACAGGGAGGGGACCCAGTACTTC. Translated: CASGLDREGTQYF.